This T cell receptor beta chain stems from a study of T cell responses to AZD1222 COVID-19 vaccine (TCRdb year 2021). The study in broad terms: A total of around 240 trial participants underwent TCR sequencing, of whom 207 received two doses of AZD1222 and approximately 25 received two doses of the MenACWY control vaccine. Enrollment into the trials was organized by age into subgroups of 18-55, 56-69 and 70-plus years, and those subgroups contained roughly 150, 30 and 60 TCR-sequenced participants, respectively. The study at large found these results: Conclusions about previously exposed vaccinees were limited because only a handful of AZD1222 recipients were SARS-CoV-2 seropositive at baseline. The whole spike protein was spanned by vaccine-associated CD4 TCRs, and dominant responses were seen in regions 160-218 and 743-854. Because no day 14 peak-response samples were available, repertoires were characterized only after the peak T cell response. After two AZD1222 doses, both the breadth and the depth of spike-specific TCRs were significantly higher than at day 0 and than in MenACWY recipients. Reportedly, almost half of the unique spike-specific TCRs recognized epitopes lying outside the regions that are mutated in the B.1.351 and B.1.1.7 variants. Participants were mostly white British, with more females than males. The authors suggested clonal diversity may have been underestimated. In the small 56-69-year group, the increase in depth fell short of significance, most likely because of low power.

The sample's time point label is to be understood as: baseline before first vaccination. The sample's treatment or condition label, in plain terms: meningococcal conjugate vaccine given as trial control. Samples from vaccinated people were obtained from the UK trials COV001 and COV002, which included a single-blind randomized controlled phase 2/3 trial of AZD1222 (ChAdOx1 nCoV-19) in healthy adults. For TCRbeta chain sequencing, PBMC samples were collected from trial participants at day 0 and at day 28 after the second dose. This clone was detected only once. Its antigen target is currently unknown. Base qualities are missing; no much larger clone stands one base away. The CDR3 regions of human TCRbeta chains were analyzed by immunosequencing. For the original study's pipeline: Repertoire TCRs were checked for matches against a reference library of SARS-CoV-2-specific TCRs that had been generated using the MIRA antigen-specificity platform. Breadth was defined as the fraction of unique TCRs that were SARS-CoV-2-associated, and depth was defined as the fraction of total T cells that were SARS-CoV-2-associated. Using the MIRA data, each spike-specific TCR was mapped to the spike region that the TCR reacts to and placed in a CD4 or CD8 class. Log10-transformed breadth and depth values were compared by one-way ANOVA with Sidak's multiple comparisons tests. The clones in this table, taken by TCRdb from immuneACCESS, are in-frame only. Not every clone is retained; where verified, under half of the shortfall comes from an unresolved V gene, and the cause of the rest is unknown. V, J and clone size were drawn from that table, and D and trimming were deduced from the DNA. The sample records 150,000 to 200,000 clones, over 80% of which are singletons. Together, the top ten hold approximately 2.5% of the sample.

Spanning cysteine to phenylalanine, the CDR3 consists of 13 amino acids. Left in the record is the CDR3 DNA by itself, 39 bases read in frame from the first base. Sequences MGHRA (CDR1) and YSYEKL (CDR2) are obtained from the germline V gene. V loses 0 bases, J loses 6 bases, and the germline ends lie 6 bases apart. This TCR derives from an adult in good health. The chain links TRBV4-1 with TRBJ1-5; the D gene lacks a confident call. The specimen comprised peripheral blood, sampled on day 0 of MenACWY control vaccination. The DNA is as follows: TGCGCCAGCAGCCAAGATCTCGGTCAGCCCCAGCATTTT. This sequence encodes CASSQDLGQPQHF.